This TCR beta chain stems from a study of blood T cell repertoires in COVID-19. The method was immunoSEQ multiplex PCR; TCRdb's version includes in-frame clones alone and lacks a portion of them. The repertoire holds about 110,000 clones, roughly 75% seen once, with roughly 4% in the top ten. V was trimmed by 3 bases and J by 10 bases, leaving 16 bases between them. This CDR3 comprises 14 residues. CDR1 WNHNN and CDR2 SYGVQD come from the germline V gene (reference sequence). The sequenced sample consisted of peripheral blood. The TCR originated in a human donor in a cohort sampled during active or convalescent COVID-19. The gene calls are TRBV10-1 and TRBJ2-4; tentative D call: TRBD2 (5 bases). CDR3 nucleotide sequence: TGCGCCAGCAGTGATTCCCCCAGCGGACGGATTCAGTACTTC. Translation gives CASSDSPSGRIQYF.